The next 27 T cell receptor beta chains were all read from a single sample in a study of T cell responses to AZD1222 COVID-19 vaccine. Libraries were prepared by immunoSEQ multiplex PCR; TCRdb keeps only in-frame clonotypes and omits some of them. Here the sample spans some 80,000 clones, about 90% being singletons. Specimen: peripheral blood, collected on day 0 of AZD1222 vaccination. These receptor sequences come from an adult in good health.

The chain recombines TRBV5-1 with TRBJ1-3, with a possible D match to TRBD1 (5 bases). CDR3 length: 15 residues. Trimming removed 0 bases from V and 4 bases from J, with 11 bases in between. Germline assignment: CDR1 SGHRS and CDR2 YFSETQ. CDR3 nucleotide sequence: TGCGCCAGCAGCTTGGCTGGGGCGAGGGGAAACACCATATATTTT. Its protein product is CASSLAGARGNTIYF.

This clone was seen just once. The V and J genes are TRBV6-1 and TRBJ1-1; D might be TRBD1 (6 bases). Germline lookup yields CDR1 MNHNS and CDR2 SASEGT. The ends were cut back, 2 bases at V and 1 base at J, with 14 bases in the middle. This CDR3 comprises 16 residues. This CDR3 is CASSEMGTKPNTEAFF. The CDR3 DNA sequence: TGTGCCAGCAGTGAAATGGGGACAAAGCCGAACACTGAAGCTTTCTTT.

The gene calls are TRBV7-9 and TRBJ2-1; D could derive from TRBD1 or TRBD2 (5 bases each). The germline V gene encodes CDR1 SEHNR and CDR2 FQNEAQ (reference sequence). This CDR3 has 13 residues. Between the trimmed V and J ends, which lost 4 bases and 5 bases, there was a span of 9 bases. The CDR3 loop is CASSSVGDNEQFF. The CDR3 DNA reads as TGTGCCAGCAGCTCCGTGGGGGACAATGAGCAGTTCTTC.

The chain recombines TRBV4-3 with TRBJ1-3, with TRBD1 matching over 10 bases. The germline V gene has CDR1 LGHNA and CDR2 YSLEER. This CDR3 spans 18 amino acids. The trim removed 0 bases at V and 3 bases at J, leaving 8 bases unmatched. CDR3 sequence: CASSQDTGTGAFGNTIYF. CDR3 in DNA: TGCGCCAGCAGCCAAGATACCGGGACAGGGGCTTTTGGAAACACCATATATTTT.

The rearrangement joins TRBV6-1 to TRBJ1-2; 8 bases are shared with TRBD1. This CDR3 spans 16 amino acids. In germline, CDR1 is MNHNS, CDR2 SASEGT. With 4 bases clipped from V and 6 bases from J, the junction kept 13 bases outside the gene matches. The CDR3 DNA sequence: TGTGCCAGCAGTGGAGTAGGGCAGGGGGCTCTCCATGGCTACACCTTC. Its protein product is CASSGVGQGALHGYTF.

The rearrangement links TRBV27 to TRBJ1-6; D is unclear. The CDR3 has 12 residues. V shed 6 bases and J shed 9 bases, with 9 bases lying between them. Germline CDR1 MNHEY, CDR2 SMNVEV (reference sequence). CDR3 loop: CASRRGISPLHF. The CDR3 DNA sequence: TGTGCCAGCAGACGAGGGATTTCACCCCTCCACTTT.

The V gene is TRBV7-8, the J gene TRBJ1-2, with TRBD1 identical over 10 bases. This CDR3 is 17 amino acids long. J was trimmed by 4 bases and V by 5 bases; bases with no gene match: 13. Germline loops: CDR1 SGHVS, CDR2 FQNEAQ. The CDR3 nucleotides read TGTGCCAGCAGCCCAAAGCCGGGACAGGGGAAGATCTATGGCTACACCTTC. Protein sequence: CASSPKPGQGKIYGYTF.

This clone was seen a single time. The chain uses TRBV3-1 (or the pseudogene TRBV3-2) and TRBJ2-2; no firm D call. Germline V gene lookup returns CDR1 LGHDT and CDR2 YNNKEL (reference sequence). V was trimmed by 0 bases and J by 7 bases, leaving 3 bases between them. The CDR3 spans 12 residues. The CDR3 loop reads CASSQEFGELFF. CDR3 in DNA: TGTGCCAGCAGCCAAGAATTCGGGGAGCTGTTTTTT.

This sequence joins TRBV14 and TRBJ1-1; 9 nucleotides match TRBD1. Germline assignment: CDR1 SGHDN and CDR2 FVKESK. The ends lost 4 bases at V and 1 base at J; junction bases unmatched: 7. This CDR3 contains 16 residues. Here the CDR3 reads CASSLPGQGPNTEAFF. In nucleotides, the CDR3 is TGTGCCAGCAGCCTCCCGGGACAGGGACCGAACACTGAAGCTTTCTTT.

Only one count was recorded for this clone. The chain uses TRBV6-5 and TRBJ1-2; D is unclear. This CDR3 region has 14 residues. Germline assignment: CDR1 MNHEY and CDR2 SVGAGI. Trimming left V 7 bases short and J 4 bases short, with 16 bases between. The CDR3 sequence: CASNLGPAGYGYTF. CDR3 sequence (DNA): TGTGCCAGCAATCTCGGGCCGGCGGGCTATGGCTACACCTTC.

The V call is TRBV27, the J call TRBJ1-5; D not certain. V lost 6 bases and J lost 2, with 14 bases in between. Germline V lookup: CDR1 MNHEY, CDR2 SMNVEV (reference sequence). This CDR3 has 15 amino acids. The CDR3 sequence is CASRGGLWGNQPQHF. Here the CDR3 DNA reads TGTGCCAGCAGGGGAGGGCTCTGGGGCAATCAGCCCCAGCATTTT.

This chain joins TRBV21-1 and TRBJ2-1; the table's D call, TRBD2, was not checked against the DNA. TRBV21-1 is termed a pseudogene. This CDR3 is 18 amino acids long. In DNA form, the CDR3 reads TGTGCCAGCAGCAAAGCTAAGCTAGCGGGTAGCTCCTACAATGAGCAGTTCTTC. This sequence encodes CASSKAKLAGSSYNEQFF.

The CDR3 here is CASSSTGFRDTEAFF. The CDR3 coding sequence is TGTGCCAGCAGCTCGACAGGGTTTAGGGACACTGAAGCTTTCTTT. The chain has TRBV5-4 and TRBJ1-1; 7 nucleotides match TRBD1. CDR3 length equals 15 residues. J gave up 3 bases and V 3 bases, and 8 bases lay outside the gene matches. CDR1 and CDR2 from the germline V gene are SGHNT and YYREEE (reference sequence).

This clone was picked up one time. The chain combines TRBV28 with TRBJ2-3; D call uncertain. Trimming pared 2 bases from V and 3 bases from J, leaving 3 bases between. Germline V gene lookup returns CDR1 MDHEN and CDR2 SYDVKM. The CDR3 is 12 amino acids. This chain's CDR3 is CASSLTTDTQYF. DNA for the CDR3: TGTGCCAGCAGTTTAACGACAGATACGCAGTATTTT.

The chain carries TRBV3-1 (or the pseudogene TRBV3-2) and TRBJ1-5; D is unclear. Germline V gene lookup returns CDR1 LGHDT and CDR2 YNNKEL (reference sequence). Trimming pared 1 base from V and 6 bases from J, leaving 7 bases between. This CDR3 spans 13 amino acids. CDR3 sequence (DNA): TGTGCCAGCAGCCAAGGCATGGGTCAGCCCCAGCATTTT. Protein product: CASSQGMGQPQHF.

The J gene is TRBJ1-3, the V gene TRBV7-6; D may be TRBD1 (5 bases). With 1 base removed from V and 1 base from J, the gap between germline ends came to 8 bases. The CDR3 is made up of 15 amino acids. Germline CDR1 and CDR2: SGHVS and FNYEAQ. The CDR3 loop is CASSLGQLSGNTIYF. In DNA form, the CDR3 reads TGTGCCAGCAGCTTAGGACAGCTTTCTGGAAACACCATATATTTT.

V and J are TRBV5-1 and TRBJ1-1; D may be TRBD1 (6 bases). Trimming shortened V by 4 bases and J by 0 bases, and 13 bases separated the two germline ends. In germline, CDR1 is SGHRS, CDR2 YFSETQ. The CDR3 length is 15 residues. This CDR3 is CASSLGGGMNTEAFF. The DNA for the CDR3 is TGCGCCAGCAGCCTGGGAGGGGGGATGAACACTGAAGCTTTCTTT.

The chain uses TRBV11-3 and TRBJ2-1; 9 bases map to TRBD1. The CDR3 has 18 amino acids. Germline V gene sequence: CDR1 SGHNT, CDR2 YENEEA. V was clipped by 0 bases and J by 3 bases; unmatched bases: 9. The chain's CDR3 is CASSLDGLGTGLYNEQFF. The CDR3 DNA reads TGTGCCAGCAGCTTAGATGGGCTGGGGACAGGGCTCTACAATGAGCAGTTCTTC.

This chain connects TRBV5-4 to TRBJ1-1, with 9 bases fitting TRBD1. The CDR3 is 14 residues long. V was pared by 3 bases and J by 8 bases, with 8 bases of the junction left unmatched. CDR1 is SGHNT and CDR2 is YYREEE in the germline V gene (reference sequence). CDR3 DNA: TGTGCCAGCAGCTCGCTCACAGGGGGCGCAGAAGCTTTCTTT. Its protein is CASSSLTGGAEAFF.

The chain uses TRBV12-3 or TRBV12-4 and TRBJ2-5; possibly TRBD1 for D (6 bases). V was shortened by 8 bases and J by 5 bases, with 15 bases between the two germline ends. The CDR3 runs 13 residues. DNA for the CDR3: TGTGCCAGCGGGGGCCTCTTCGGGGAGACCCAGTACTTC. It translates to CASGGLFGETQYF.

The chain couples TRBV3-1 (or the pseudogene TRBV3-2) to TRBJ1-4; D is perhaps TRBD1 (6 bases). The CDR3 extends over 15 amino acids. V lost 5 bases and J 3 bases, leaving 13 bases between the germline ends. Germline CDR1 and CDR2: LGHDT and YNNKEL (reference sequence). This chain's CDR3 is CASSVQGLPNEKLFF. The DNA of the CDR3 is TGTGCCAGCAGCGTTCAGGGGTTACCTAATGAAAAACTGTTTTTT.

This chain connects TRBV10-3 to TRBJ1-1; TRBD1 matches 10 bases. Looked up from germline, CDR1 is ENHRY and CDR2 is SYGVKD. CDR3 length: 13 amino acids. The junction had 4 bases not matched to a gene; V was cut back by 7 bases and J by 5 bases. The CDR3 loop is CAITDRGLTEAFF. DNA of the CDR3: TGTGCCATCACCGACAGGGGGCTAACTGAAGCTTTCTTT.

This rearrangement joins TRBV30 to TRBJ2-5, with D uncertain. V was trimmed by 3 bases and J by 3 bases, leaving 5 bases between them. Germline V gives CDR1 GTSNPN, CDR2 SVGIG (reference sequence). The CDR3 has 11 residues. The DNA of the CDR3 is TGTGCCTGGAGAAGGGAAGAGACCCAGTACTTC. Translated, it gives CAWRREETQYF.

The V gene is TRBV19, the J gene TRBJ1-2; D uncertain. CDR1 and CDR2 (germline): LNHDA, SQIVND (reference sequence). Between the trimmed V and J ends, which lost 3 bases and 3 bases, there was a span of 11 bases. The CDR3 length is 14 residues. The CDR3 here is CASSIFTRDYGYTF. CDR3 in DNA: TGTGCCAGTAGTATCTTTACACGAGACTATGGCTACACCTTC.

The chain is built from TRBV5-5 and TRBJ1-5; possibly TRBD1 for D (5 bases). Germline loops: CDR1 SGHKS, CDR2 YYEKEE (reference sequence). The V end was cut by 2 bases, the J end by 0 bases, with 9 bases between. This CDR3 has 15 amino acids. The CDR3 DNA reads TGTGCCAGCAGCTTAACAGGAAATAGCAATCAGCCCCAGCATTTT. Translating gives CASSLTGNSNQPQHF.

The J gene is TRBJ2-1, the V gene TRBV5-4; 8 bases map to TRBD2. The CDR3 is 16 amino acids. V dropped 0 bases and J dropped 2; count of bases not matched to a gene: 4. CDR1 and CDR2 (germline): SGHNT, YYREEE (reference sequence). The CDR3 sequence: CASSLGSGVPYNEQFF. The CDR3 DNA is TGTGCCAGCAGCTTGGGTAGCGGGGTGCCCTACAATGAGCAGTTCTTC.

This chain links TRBV14 with TRBJ1-6, with 9 bases lining up with TRBD1. CDR1 SGHDN and CDR2 FVKESK come from the germline V gene. The CDR3 consists of 14 residues. The ends lost 4 bases at V and 9 bases at J; junction bases unmatched: 4. CDR3 protein: CASSLGTGTSPLHF. In nucleotides, the CDR3 is TGTGCCAGCAGCCTCGGGACAGGGACTTCACCCCTCCACTTT.